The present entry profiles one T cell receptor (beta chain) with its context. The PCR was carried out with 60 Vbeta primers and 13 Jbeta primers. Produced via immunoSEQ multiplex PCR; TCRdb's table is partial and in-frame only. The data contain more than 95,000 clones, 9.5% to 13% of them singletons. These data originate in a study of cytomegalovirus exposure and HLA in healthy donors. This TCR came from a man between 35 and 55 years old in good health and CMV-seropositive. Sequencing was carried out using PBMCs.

Here the CDR3 reads CASSFSGRGSYEQYF. CDR3 bases: TGTGCCAGCAGCTTTTCGGGGAGGGGATCCTACGAGCAGTACTTC. The gene calls are TRBV7-2 and TRBJ2-7; TRBD2 aligns across 7 bases. Germline CDR1 reads SGHTA; CDR2 reads FQGNSA. The V segment lost 3 bases and the J segment 1 base; nucleotides outside the gene matches: 6. The CDR3 loop spans 15 amino acids.